These 26 T cell receptor beta chains originate from one sample sequenced in a study of OX40 agonist ivuxolimab in advanced cancers. The protocol was immunoSEQ multiplex PCR, while the TCRdb copy is restricted to in-frame clones and leaves out a portion. The sample lists approximately 77,000 clones; 75% to 95% were seen once. The sample consisted of CD4+ or CD8+ T cells sorted from blood, taken in a trial of the OX40 agonist ivuxolimab. All receptors derive from an adult with an advanced solid tumor such as melanoma, head and neck, liver or kidney cancer.

The chain couples TRBV11-1 to TRBJ2-5, with 9 bases that match TRBD1. V lost 5 bases and J lost 6; bases outside the gene matches: 4. CDR1 is SGHAT, CDR2 FQDESV, per germline (reference sequence). This CDR3 has 13 amino acids. CDR3 loop: CASSGTGLQTQYF. CDR3 bases: TGTGCCAGCAGCGGGACAGGGTTGCAGACCCAGTACTTC. Based on the CDR3 plus reference TRBV11-1 and TRBJ2-5, the full variable domain is EAEVAQSPRYKITEKSQAVAFWCDPISGHATLYWYRQILGQGPELLVQFQDESVVDDSQLPKDRFSAERLKGVDSTLKIQPAELGDSAMYLCASSGTGLQTQYFGPGTRLLVL.

A single count supports this clone. The chain combines TRBV18 with TRBJ2-4; 8 bases map to TRBD1. Germline CDR1 is KGHSH and CDR2 is LQKENI. The length of the CDR3 is 14 residues. The V segment lost 6 bases and the J segment 5 bases; nucleotides outside the gene matches: 6. The DNA of the CDR3 is TGTGCCAGCTCCCGGGGACAGGCAGAAAACATTCAGTACTTC. It is translated as CASSRGQAENIQYF.

This clone was counted only a few times. The rearrangement uses TRBV7-2 and TRBJ1-1; no definite D call. Germline lookup yields CDR1 SGHTA and CDR2 FQGNSA. This CDR3 is built from 13 residues. V was clipped by 8 bases and J by 5 bases, with 15 bases between them. This CDR3 reads CASSFRIGTEAFF. In DNA, the CDR3 is TGTGCCAGCTCCTTCCGGATCGGGACTGAAGCTTTCTTT.

This sequence joins TRBV18 and TRBJ1-3; D is unclear. V lost 0 bases and J 2 bases, leaving 11 bases between the germline ends. The germline V gene has CDR1 KGHSH and CDR2 LQKENI. The CDR3 covers 16 residues. The CDR3 sequence: CASSPPPGNTGNTIYF. CDR3 DNA: TGTGCCAGCTCACCACCGCCAGGCAACACTGGAAACACCATATATTTT. Based on the CDR3 plus reference TRBV18 and TRBJ1-3, the full variable domain is NAGVMQNPRHLVRRRGQEARLRCSPMKGHSHVYWYRQLPEEGLKFMVYLQKENIIDESGMPKERFSAEFPKEGPSILRIQQVVRGDSAAYFCASSPPPGNTGNTIYFGEGSWLTVV.

The chain employs TRBV18 and TRBJ2-3; 14 bases line up with TRBD2. CDR3 size: 19 residues. CDR1 and CDR2 (germline): KGHSH, LQKENI. Unmatched junction bases numbered 9, after V lost 2 bases and J lost 2 bases. CDR3 loop: CASSPFLGLAGGLTDTQYF. CDR3 nucleotide sequence: TGTGCCAGCTCACCATTTCTAGGACTAGCGGGAGGACTCACAGATACGCAGTATTTT.

The rearrangement uses TRBV7-9 and TRBJ1-2; 9 bases align to TRBD1. The CDR3 totals 14 residues. Germline loops: CDR1 SEHNR, CDR2 FQNEAQ (reference sequence). V gave up 5 bases and J gave up 8 bases; unmatched junction bases: 9. The CDR3 DNA sequence: TGTGCCAGCAGCACACCCGGGACAGGGTCGGGCTACACCTTC. It encodes CASSTPGTGSGYTF.

This chain links TRBV14 with TRBJ2-3, with TRBD2 as a possible D gene (5 bases). Germline values: CDR1 SGHDN, CDR2 FVKESK. V shed 0 bases and J shed 14 bases, with 18 bases lying between them. This CDR3 is built from 14 residues. The CDR3 reads CASSQDVAIRDVYF. For the CDR3, the DNA is TGTGCCAGCAGCCAAGACGTAGCTATCCGGGATGTGTATTTT.

On this clone: At one end the junction does not follow the germline gene, possibly because of a read error. The rearrangement uses TRBV6-5 and TRBJ2-3, with TRBD2 matching over 8 bases. CDR3 length: 16 amino acids. Germline values: CDR1 MNHEY, CDR2 SVGAGI. The CDR3: CASSHSIAGSTDTQYF. The CDR3 DNA follows: TGTGCCAGCAGTCACTCGATAGCGGGATCGACAGATACGCAGTATTTT.

This chain uses TRBV18 with TRBJ1-5; unclear D gene. CDR3 length: 16 amino acids. Germline V gene lookup returns CDR1 KGHSH and CDR2 LQKENI. Trimming removed 6 bases at V and 0 bases at J, with 15 bases between. The CDR3 DNA follows: TGTGCCAGCTCCCCTAAAATAACCTATAGCAATCAGCCCCAGCATTTT. Its protein is CASSPKITYSNQPQHF.

V usage is TRBV28 and J usage is TRBJ2-5; D unresolved. The germline V gene has CDR1 MDHEN and CDR2 SYDVKM. The CDR3 loop spans 13 amino acids. V dropped 6 bases and J dropped 0 bases, with 8 bases sitting between them. CDR3 protein: CASRSPNQETQYF. Written as DNA, the CDR3 is TGTGCCAGCAGGTCCCCGAACCAAGAGACCCAGTACTTC.

This chain joins TRBV30 and TRBJ2-3; TRBD2 matches 7 bases. The CDR3 runs to 14 residues. The J segment lost 3 bases and the V segment lost 2 bases, leaving 5 bases of the junction unmatched. Germline V gene data show CDR1 as GTSNPN and CDR2 as SVGIG (reference sequence). The CDR3: CAWSLSGPTDTQYF. The CDR3 DNA reads as TGTGCCTGGAGTCTTAGCGGGCCTACAGATACGCAGTATTTT.

This clone was detected only a few times. The V and J genes are TRBV5-1 and TRBJ1-1; D not resolved. This CDR3 has 14 residues. Trimming left V 5 bases short and J 0 bases short, with 11 bases between. Germline-derived CDR1 and CDR2 are SGHRS and YFSETQ. CDR3 coding DNA: TGCGCCAGCAGGGATCAGGTTATGAACACTGAAGCTTTCTTT. This gives the protein CASRDQVMNTEAFF.

V usage is TRBV28 and J usage is TRBJ2-1; D gene ambiguous. The CDR3 sequence is 14 residues long. Trimming took off 5 bases at V and 3 bases at J, with 11 bases between the two ends. CDR1 and CDR2 (germline): MDHEN, SYDVKM. The CDR3 is CASSGLQNYNEQFF. The CDR3 DNA sequence: TGTGCCAGCAGTGGTCTCCAGAACTACAATGAGCAGTTCTTC.

V is TRBV10-3 and J is TRBJ2-1; TRBD1 aligns across 9 bases. The junction had 11 bases not matched to a gene; V was cut back by 4 bases and J by 4 bases. CDR3 length equals 17 residues. The germline CDR1 and CDR2 sequences are ENHRY and SYGVKD. This chain's CDR3 is CAISASEGTGSYNEQFF. DNA of the CDR3: TGTGCCATCAGTGCCTCTGAAGGGACAGGGTCATACAATGAGCAGTTCTTC.

The rearrangement links TRBV19 to TRBJ1-5, with D tentatively TRBD1 (6 bases). V was pared by 0 bases and J by 5 bases, with 11 bases between. CDR3 length: 15 residues. Germline CDR1 LNHDA, CDR2 SQIVND (reference sequence). The CDR3 DNA reads as TGTGCCAGTAGTATAGATAAGGGGGGATATCAGCCCCAGCATTTT. Protein product: CASSIDKGGYQPQHF.

The chain employs TRBV6-1 and TRBJ1-1; D ambiguous. Per germline, CDR1 MNHNS and CDR2 SASEGT. The V and J ends lost 4 bases and 1 base respectively, with 10 bases between them. This CDR3 has 14 residues. The CDR3 region has the DNA TGTGCCAGCAGTGCGGGGTTCGGGAACACTGAAGCTTTCTTT. Protein: CASSAGFGNTEAFF.

DNA of the CDR3: TGTGCCAGCTCACCACCGATGGGGGCGCAAAACGAGCAGTACTTC. It specifies CASSPPMGAQNEQYF. The chain joins TRBV18 to TRBJ2-7, with D perhaps matching TRBD1 (6 bases). Looked up from germline, CDR1 is KGHSH and CDR2 is LQKENI. The CDR3 covers 15 residues. V gave up 0 bases and J gave up 5 bases, with 14 bases separating them.

The J gene is TRBJ2-2, the V gene TRBV19; D is ambiguous. Trimming shortened V by 1 base and J by 2 bases, and 11 bases separated the two germline ends. Germline values: CDR1 LNHDA, CDR2 SQIVND (reference sequence). This CDR3 spans 16 amino acids. This CDR3 is CASSIGSSPNTGELFF. In nucleotides, the CDR3 is TGTGCCAGTAGTATAGGGAGTAGCCCAAACACCGGGGAGCTGTTTTTT.

The rearrangement joins TRBV30 to TRBJ2-6; tentatively, D is TRBD1 (6 bases). The germline V and J ends were trimmed by 2 bases and 3 bases, with 8 bases remaining between them. Germline V gene lookup returns CDR1 GTSNPN and CDR2 SVGIG (reference sequence). The CDR3 sequence is 14 residues long. The CDR3 nucleotides read TGTGCCTGGAGTACAGGGTTTGGGGCCAACGTCCTGACTTTC. This codes for CAWSTGFGANVLTF. The full variable domain, rest sourced from reference TRBV30 and TRBJ2-6, is SQTIHQWPATLVQPVGSPLSLECTVEGTSNPNLYWYRQAAGRGLQLLFYSVGIGQISSEVPQNLSASRPQDRQFILSSKKLLLSDSGFYLCAWSTGFGANVLTFGAGSRLTVL.

J is TRBJ1-5 and V is TRBV18; D gene unclear. From germline, CDR1 is KGHSH and CDR2 LQKENI. The CDR3 is 15 residues long. V gave up 1 base and J gave up 5 bases, with 12 bases separating them. CDR3 sequence: CASSPLFPTYQPQHF. The CDR3 DNA reads as TGTGCCAGCTCACCACTCTTCCCCACATATCAGCCCCAGCATTTT.

This rearrangement joins TRBV7-9 to TRBJ1-2; maybe TRBD1 (5 bases). The CDR3 is 13 amino acids. The germline V gene encodes CDR1 SEHNR and CDR2 FQNEAQ (reference sequence). Deletions cut 6 bases from V and 2 bases from J, with 10 bases between. CDR3 loop: CASRNTGNYGYTF. The DNA of the CDR3 is TGTGCCAGCAGAAACACAGGCAACTATGGCTACACCTTC.

The chain employs TRBV5-1 and TRBJ2-3; 14 nucleotides match TRBD2. The germline CDR1 and CDR2 sequences are SGHRS and YFSETQ. The CDR3 sequence is 17 residues long. Unmatched junction bases numbered 8, after V lost 4 bases and J lost 4 bases. The DNA of the CDR3 is TGCGCCAGCAGCACTGGACTAGCGGGAGGTGGCGCAGATACGCAGTATTTT. Translated, it gives CASSTGLAGGGADTQYF.

The gene calls are TRBV15 and TRBJ1-5; D is unclear. From germline, CDR1 is LNHNV and CDR2 YYDKDF (reference sequence). The CDR3 contains 13 residues. Trimming stripped 3 bases from V and 3 bases from J, with 6 bases between. This chain's CDR3 is CATSRELNQPQHF. Here the CDR3 DNA reads TGTGCCACCAGCAGGGAGCTCAATCAGCCCCAGCATTTT.

This clone was observed a single time. The chain links TRBV7-2 to TRBJ2-7; 8 bases are a match to TRBD2. J lost 5 bases, V lost 1 base, and 4 bases had no gene match. CDR3 length equals 14 residues. Germline-derived CDR1 and CDR2 are SGHTA and FQGNSA. The CDR3 protein is CASSLVGTSNEQYF. CDR3 bases: TGTGCCAGCAGCTTAGTAGGGACTAGTAACGAGCAGTACTTC. Based on the CDR3 plus reference TRBV7-2 and TRBJ2-7, the full variable domain is GAGVSQSPSNKVTEKGKDVELRCDPISGHTALYWYRQSLGQGLEFLIYFQGNSAPDKSGLPSDRFSAERTGGSVSTLTIQRTQQEDSAVYLCASSLVGTSNEQYFGPGTRLTVT.

The gene calls are TRBV7-9 and TRBJ2-1; D not resolved. The V and J ends lost 4 bases and 6 bases respectively, with 13 bases between them. This CDR3 region has 14 residues. CDR1 is SEHNR, CDR2 FQNEAQ, per germline (reference sequence). The DNA of the CDR3 is TGTGCCAGCAGCTGGGCAGAGAACCCCAATGAGCAGTTCTTC. This encodes CASSWAENPNEQFF.

The V call is TRBV7-2, the J call TRBJ1-2; D possibly corresponds to TRBD1 (5 bases). Deletions cut 5 bases from V and 5 bases from J, with 9 bases between. The length of the CDR3 is 12 residues. In germline, CDR1 is SGHTA, CDR2 FQGNSA. CDR3 coding DNA: TGTGCCAGCAGCCCCGACAGATATGGCTACACCTTC. Residues: CASSPDRYGYTF.